The 26 T cell receptor beta chains below all came from one sample that was sequenced in a study of T cell responses to AZD1222 COVID-19 vaccine. Generated by immunoSEQ multiplex PCR, the TCRdb table keeps only in-frame clones and is missing some. This table holds 130,000 to 150,000 clones, roughly 93% found once. The material sequenced was peripheral blood, taken 28 days after the second AZD1222 dose. The origin of the receptors is an adult who received the AZD1222 COVID-19 vaccine.

V and J are TRBV5-6 and TRBJ1-6, with D unresolved. Trimming removed 6 bases from V and 4 bases from J, with 14 bases in between. The CDR3 runs to 15 residues. CDR1 SGHDT and CDR2 YYEEEE come from the germline V gene. CDR3 residues: CASNFGEAYNSPLHF. As DNA, the CDR3 is TGTGCCAGCAATTTCGGGGAGGCATATAATTCACCCCTCCACTTT. The full variable domain, in which reference TRBV5-6 and TRBJ1-6 provide the parts outside the CDR3, is DAGVTQSPTHLIKTRGQQVTLRCSPKSGHDTVSWYQQALGQGPQFIFQYYEEEERQRGNFPDRFSGHQFPNYSSELNVNALLLGDSALYLCASNFGEAYNSPLHFGNGTRLTVT.

The J gene is TRBJ2-2, the V gene TRBV6-4; D unclear. V lost 6 bases and J lost 3, with 11 bases in between. CDR3 length: 14 amino acids. Germline CDR1 MRHNA, CDR2 SNTAGT. The CDR3 protein is CASSPTADTGELFF. Here the CDR3 DNA reads TGTGCCAGCAGCCCTACGGCAGACACCGGGGAGCTGTTTTTT.

The V call is TRBV2, the J call TRBJ2-1; weak D call: TRBD2 (6 bases). CDR1 and CDR2 from the germline V gene are SNHLY and FYNNEI. CDR3 length: 16 amino acids. V lost 4 bases and J lost 8, with 21 bases in between. For the CDR3, the DNA is TGTGCCAGCAGTGCCTGGTTGGTAGCGGTTGGGTATGAGCAGTTCTTC. Its translation is CASSAWLVAVGYEQFF.

The chain carries TRBV25-1 and TRBJ1-1; D is ambiguous. The V gene lost 6 bases and the J gene lost 1 base, with 12 bases spanning the gap. CDR3 size: 14 residues. Germline CDR1 reads MGHDK; CDR2 reads SYGVNS. DNA of the CDR3: TGTGCCAGCAGCCCGCAAGGAGAGAACACTGAAGCTTTCTTT. Its protein product is CASSPQGENTEAFF.

The chain couples TRBV7-3 to TRBJ2-3; D is unresolved. Trimming took off 5 bases at V and 7 bases at J, with 7 bases between the two ends. The CDR3 length is 11 residues. Germline values: CDR1 SGHTA, CDR2 FQGTGA. The CDR3 coding sequence is TGTGCCAGCAGCAATAGTAATACGCAGTATTTT. Translation: CASSNSNTQYF.

The chain is built from TRBV30 and TRBJ1-2; weak D call: TRBD1 (5 bases). Germline V gives CDR1 GTSNPN, CDR2 SVGIG (reference sequence). CDR3 size: 15 residues. The V gene lost 0 bases and the J gene lost 4 bases, with 15 bases spanning the gap. The CDR3 nucleotides read TGTGCCTGGAGTGTATTATCCGGGGGTATCTATGGCTACACCTTC. Translating it yields CAWSVLSGGIYGYTF.

This clone was counted once. The V and J genes are TRBV19 and TRBJ1-1; 7 bases align to TRBD1. V was pared by 3 bases and J by 1 base, with 8 bases of the junction left unmatched. Germline-derived CDR1 and CDR2 are LNHDA and SQIVND (reference sequence). This CDR3 spans 16 amino acids. CDR3 in amino acids: CASSMRRGGRNTEAFF. Here the CDR3 DNA reads TGTGCCAGTAGTATGAGGAGAGGGGGCCGGAACACTGAAGCTTTCTTT.

The CDR3 is CASSFTGGSYEQYF. In DNA form, the CDR3 reads TGCGCCAGCAGCTTCACAGGGGGCTCCTACGAGCAGTACTTC. The chain has TRBV5-1 and TRBJ2-7; 8 bases line up with TRBD1. Germline-derived CDR1 and CDR2 are SGHRS and YFSETQ. The CDR3 totals 14 residues. The ends lost 2 bases at V and 0 bases at J; junction bases unmatched: 1.

The CDR3 region is CASSVTTSTEQFF. The DNA of the CDR3 is TGTGCCAGCAGCGTAACGACTAGCACCGAGCAGTTCTTC. V and J are TRBV9 and TRBJ2-1; 7 bases agree with TRBD2. CDR1 is SGDLS and CDR2 is YYNGEE in the germline V gene. The CDR3 runs 13 residues. The V and J ends lost 1 base and 10 bases, in that order; junction bases with no gene match: 5.

This chain uses TRBV29-1 with TRBJ2-1; 9 bases agree with TRBD2. Looked up from germline, CDR1 is SQVTM and CDR2 is ANQGSEA. The V gene end was trimmed by 7 bases and the J gene end by 2 bases; junction bases not matched to a gene: 6. The CDR3 consists of 14 residues. Here the CDR3 DNA reads TGCAGCGGGGGTCTAGCGGGGACCTACAATGAGCAGTTCTTC. Amino acid sequence: CSGGLAGTYNEQFF.

This clone was counted between two and nine times. V and J are TRBV7-2 and TRBJ1-3; 8 nucleotides align to TRBD1. Per germline, CDR1 SGHTA and CDR2 FQGNSA. The CDR3 runs 15 residues. Trimming took 5 bases from V and 1 from J; bases not matched to a gene: 4. The CDR3 protein is CASSRTGPSGNTIYF. The CDR3 DNA reads TGTGCCAGCAGCCGGACAGGGCCTTCTGGAAACACCATATATTTT.

The J gene is TRBJ1-2, the V gene TRBV5-1; D uncertain. CDR3 length equals 15 residues. The V and J ends lost 5 bases and 1 base respectively, with 15 bases between them. Per the germline V gene, CDR1 is SGHRS and CDR2 is YFSETQ. CDR3 sequence: CASRPNQALNYGYTF. For the CDR3, the DNA is TGCGCCAGCAGACCAAATCAGGCCCTTAACTATGGCTACACCTTC.

The V and J genes are TRBV2 and TRBJ2-4; tentatively, D is TRBD2 (5 bases). V lost 9 bases and J 8 bases, leaving 17 bases between the germline ends. This CDR3 has 13 residues. Germline V lookup: CDR1 SNHLY, CDR2 FYNNEI. Here the CDR3 reads CASIGSNRDIQYF. CDR3 sequence (DNA): TGTGCCAGTATAGGGAGTAACCGGGACATTCAGTACTTC. Full variable domain (missing parts from reference TRBV2 and TRBJ2-4): EPEVTQTPSHQVTQMGQEVILRCVPISNHLYFYWYRQILGQKVEFLVSFYNNEISEKSEIFDDQFSVERPDGSNFTLKIRSTKLEDSAMYFCASIGSNRDIQYFGAGTRLSVL.

The rearrangement uses TRBV7-8 and TRBJ2-7, with 9 positions matching TRBD1. This CDR3 is 15 amino acids long. Germline-derived CDR1 and CDR2 are SGHVS and FQNEAQ. V was clipped by 6 bases and J by 6 bases; unmatched bases: 12. The CDR3 region has the DNA TGTGCCAGCAGTTCTCGAGGGACAGGGTCACCCGAGCAGTACTTC. This codes for CASSSRGTGSPEQYF.

The chain employs TRBV19 and TRBJ2-2; the D is unclear. The CDR3 sequence is 15 residues long. Between the trimmed V and J ends, which lost 3 bases and 4 bases, there was a span of 12 bases. CDR1 is LNHDA, CDR2 SQIVND, per germline (reference sequence). Written as DNA, the CDR3 is TGTGCCAGTAGTATCCAGTTGGGCATCACCGGGGAGCTGTTTTTT. Amino acids: CASSIQLGITGELFF.

This chain joins TRBV11-3 and TRBJ2-6; TRBD2 might be the D (6 bases). This CDR3 has 15 residues. CDR1 and CDR2 (germline): SGHNT, YENEEA. Trimming removed 5 bases at V and 2 bases at J, with 10 bases between. The CDR3 DNA reads TGTGCCAGCAGCCCCACGGGGGCTGGGGCCAACGTCCTGACTTTC. Its protein product is CASSPTGAGANVLTF.

V usage is TRBV10-3 and J usage is TRBJ2-2; 13 positions agree with TRBD2. Trimming cost V 3 bases and J 0 bases; bases outside gene matches: 7. The germline gives CDR1 ENHRY, CDR2 SYGVKD. This CDR3 region has 19 residues. The DNA of the CDR3 is TGTGCCATCAGTGACCTGAGGGGACTAGCGGGGTCGAACACCGGGGAGCTGTTTTTT. As protein: CAISDLRGLAGSNTGELFF.

This chain connects TRBV5-4 to TRBJ2-3; 11 bases agree with TRBD2. Germline V gives CDR1 SGHNT, CDR2 YYREEE (reference sequence). The CDR3 covers 16 residues. With 10 bases clipped from V and 0 bases from J, the junction kept 10 bases outside the gene matches. The CDR3 region has the DNA TGTGCCTCTCGGGCTAGCGGGGGGCCTAGCACAGATACGCAGTATTTT. It translates to CASRASGGPSTDTQYF.

V is TRBV3-1 (or the pseudogene TRBV3-2) and J is TRBJ2-3; 7 bases agree with TRBD2. Losses at the gene ends were 4 bases for V and 1 base for J; bases not matched to a gene: 2. Germline lookup yields CDR1 LGHDT and CDR2 YNNKEL (reference sequence). The CDR3 length is 14 residues. The chain's CDR3 is CASSREGRTDTQYF. Here the CDR3 DNA reads TGTGCCAGCAGCCGGGAGGGGCGCACAGATACGCAGTATTTT.

This chain joins TRBV15 and TRBJ1-5; D remains unclear. This CDR3 is built from 14 residues. Trimming left V 1 base short and J 7 bases short, with 11 bases between. Per germline, CDR1 LNHNV and CDR2 YYDKDF (reference sequence). This CDR3 reads CATSRVGLLQPQHF. The CDR3, as DNA: TGTGCCACCAGCAGAGTAGGGCTTCTCCAGCCCCAGCATTTT.

V gene TRBV2 combines with J gene TRBJ1-5; 8 bases agree with TRBD1. V lost 7 bases and J lost 4; bases outside the gene matches: 9. Germline assignment: CDR1 SNHLY and CDR2 FYNNEI. The CDR3 contains 15 residues. The CDR3 protein is CASTLQGARNQPQHF. In DNA form, the CDR3 reads TGTGCCAGCACCCTCCAGGGGGCGAGGAATCAGCCCCAGCATTTT.

The V and J genes are TRBV7-9 and TRBJ1-3; D not certain. In germline, CDR1 is SEHNR, CDR2 FQNEAQ (reference sequence). The CDR3 totals 12 residues. V lost 3 bases, J lost 4 bases, and 4 bases lay in between. CDR3: CASSLSGNTIYF. The DNA for the CDR3 is TGTGCCAGCAGCTTGTCGGGAAACACCATATATTTT.

The chain is built from TRBV4-1 and TRBJ1-3, with unresolved D. The CDR3 runs 13 residues. Trimming took off 0 bases at V and 5 bases at J, with 5 bases between the two ends. CDR1 and CDR2 (germline): MGHRA, YSYEKL. The CDR3 protein is CASSQDRRNTIYF. For the CDR3, the DNA is TGCGCCAGCAGCCAAGATCGGCGAAACACCATATATTTT.

The J gene is TRBJ1-6, the V gene TRBV2; weak D call: TRBD1 (5 bases). The CDR3 is 17 residues long. Germline CDR1 reads SNHLY; CDR2 reads FYNNEI. Trimming removed 6 bases at V and 8 bases at J, with 23 bases between. CDR3 sequence reads: CASRGRLLGHNDSPLHF. The CDR3 DNA reads as TGTGCCAGCAGGGGTCGGCTCCTCGGACACAACGATTCACCCCTCCACTTT.

The chain couples TRBV2 to TRBJ1-2; no clear D gene. Per the germline V gene, CDR1 is SNHLY and CDR2 is FYNNEI. V was cut by 7 bases and J by 2 bases, with 8 bases left in between. This CDR3 has 12 residues. Written as DNA, the CDR3 is TGTGCCAGCACTACAGTGAACTATGGCTACACCTTC. Protein: CASTTVNYGYTF.

The chain joins TRBV7-3 to TRBJ2-1, with 9 bases lining up with TRBD1. The CDR3 totals 15 residues. The trim removed 1 base at V and 8 bases at J, leaving 6 bases unmatched. CDR1 and CDR2 (germline): SGHTA, FQGTGA. The CDR3 here is CASSLMGQGSDEQFF. The CDR3 bases are TGTGCCAGCAGCTTAATGGGACAGGGCAGCGATGAGCAGTTCTTC.